This T cell receptor beta chain was documented in a study of T cell repertoires in cytomegalovirus infection. Study summary: Public signatures in TCR beta pointed to CMV infection and matching HLA type.

Germline assignment: CDR1 DFQATT and CDR2 SNEGSKA (reference sequence). The CDR3 is 16 residues long. V lost 0 bases to trimming and J lost 5 bases; unmatched junction nucleotides: 10. In TCRdb, the reads were re-called with MiXCR into one record per CDR3 protein. The top ten hold about 18% of the sample, which has 550,000 to 850,000 distinct CDR3 sequences, about 30% seen once. With regard to this clonotype: What it binds is unknown.

The chain links TRBV20-1 to TRBJ2-5; 9 bases line up with TRBD1. The specimen was cultured PBMCs, collected from culture after CMV antigen stimulation. The source of this sequence is a human donor in good health (CMV status not recorded). Some clones in this sample may be carry-over from other donors' samples. This CDR3 reads CSAREAGTGLRETQYF. DNA of the CDR3: TGCAGTGCTAGAGAAGCCGGGACAGGGCTTCGGGAGACCCAGTACTTC.